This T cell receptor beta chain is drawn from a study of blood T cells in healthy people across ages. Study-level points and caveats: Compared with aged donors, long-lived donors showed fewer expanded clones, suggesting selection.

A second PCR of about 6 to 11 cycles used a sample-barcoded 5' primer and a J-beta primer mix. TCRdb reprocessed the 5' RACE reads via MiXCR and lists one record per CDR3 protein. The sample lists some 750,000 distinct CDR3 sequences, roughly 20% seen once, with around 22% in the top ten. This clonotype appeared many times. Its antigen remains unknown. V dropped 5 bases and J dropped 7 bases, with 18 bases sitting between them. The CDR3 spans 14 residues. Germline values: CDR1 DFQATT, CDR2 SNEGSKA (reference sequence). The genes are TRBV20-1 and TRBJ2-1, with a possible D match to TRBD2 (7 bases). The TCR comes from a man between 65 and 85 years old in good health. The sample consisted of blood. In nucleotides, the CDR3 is TGCAGTGCTCACGAGCCGGGGGGCGGGAATGAGCAGTTCTTC. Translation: CSAHEPGGGNEQFF.